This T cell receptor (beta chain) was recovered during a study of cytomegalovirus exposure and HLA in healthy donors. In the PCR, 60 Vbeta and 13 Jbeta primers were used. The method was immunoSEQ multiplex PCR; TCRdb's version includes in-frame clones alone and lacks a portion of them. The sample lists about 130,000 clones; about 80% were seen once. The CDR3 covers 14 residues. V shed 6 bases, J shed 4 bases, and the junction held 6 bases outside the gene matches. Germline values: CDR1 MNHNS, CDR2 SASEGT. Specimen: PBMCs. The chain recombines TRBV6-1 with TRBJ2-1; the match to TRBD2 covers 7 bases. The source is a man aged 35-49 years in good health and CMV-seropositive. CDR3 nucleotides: TGTGCCAGCAGGACTAGCCCTTTTTACAATGAGCAGTTCTTC. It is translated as CASRTSPFYNEQFF.